This T cell receptor (beta chain) was documented in a study of OX40 agonist ivuxolimab in advanced cancers. This CDR3 comprises 15 residues. Germline assignment: CDR1 SGHAT and CDR2 FQNNGV. Trimming cost V 7 bases and J 0 bases, with 12 bases left between them. Clones were read by immunoSEQ multiplex PCR, and TCRdb kept only the in-frame ones, dropping some. The sample records about 66,000 clones, roughly 87% being singletons. This sequence joins TRBV11-2 and TRBJ1-4; weak D call: TRBD1 (5 bases). The receptor comes from an adult with an advanced solid tumor such as melanoma, head and neck, liver or kidney cancer. The sample was CD4+ or CD8+ T cells sorted from blood, taken in a trial of the OX40 agonist ivuxolimab. DNA for the CDR3: TGTGCCAGCACCACGGGGACGACAACTAATGAAAAACTGTTTTTT. Encoded protein: CASTTGTTTNEKLFF. Full variable domain (outside the CDR3, taken from reference TRBV11-2 and TRBJ1-4): EAGVAQSPRYKIIEKRQSVAFWCNPISGHATLYWYQQILGQGPKLLIQFQNNGVVDDSQLPKDRFSAERLKGVDSTLKIQPAKLEDSAVYLCASTTGTTTNEKLFFGSGTQLSVL.